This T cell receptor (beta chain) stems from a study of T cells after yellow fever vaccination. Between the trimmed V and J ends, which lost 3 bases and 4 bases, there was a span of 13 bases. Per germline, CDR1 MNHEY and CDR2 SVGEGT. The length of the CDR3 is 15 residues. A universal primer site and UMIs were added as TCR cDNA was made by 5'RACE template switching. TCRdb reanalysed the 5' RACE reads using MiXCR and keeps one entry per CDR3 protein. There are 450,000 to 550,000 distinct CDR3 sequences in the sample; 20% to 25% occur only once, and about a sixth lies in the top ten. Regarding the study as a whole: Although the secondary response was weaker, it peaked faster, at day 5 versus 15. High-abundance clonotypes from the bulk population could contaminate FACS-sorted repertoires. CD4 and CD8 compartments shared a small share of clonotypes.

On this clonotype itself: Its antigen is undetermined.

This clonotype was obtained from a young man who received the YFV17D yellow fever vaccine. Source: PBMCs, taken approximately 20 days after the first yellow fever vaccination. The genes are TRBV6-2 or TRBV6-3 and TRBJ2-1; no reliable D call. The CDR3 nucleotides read TGTGCCAGCAGTTATCTTCGAGCGAAGTACAATGAGCAGTTCTTC. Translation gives CASSYLRAKYNEQFF.